The 24 T cell receptor beta chains given below trace back to one sample, sequenced in a study of blood T cells in healthy people across ages. With a J-beta primer mix and a sample-barcoded 5' primer, a second PCR ran about 6 to 11 cycles. TCRdb called the 5' RACE reads again in MiXCR, with one record for every CDR3 protein. The sample carries fewer than 800,000 distinct CDR3 sequences, about 34% recorded once. Sequences were obtained from blood. Receptors originate from a woman aged 80 or over in good health.

This chain uses TRBV5-4 with TRBJ1-2; TRBD1 might be the D (5 bases). Trimming removed 7 bases from V and 5 bases from J, with 24 bases in between. This CDR3 contains 16 residues. The germline CDR1 and CDR2 sequences are SGHNT and YYREEE (reference sequence). CDR3 nucleotide sequence: TGTGCCAGCGGCTCTCCCACTGGACACGAAGGATATGGCTACACCTTC. Protein: CASGSPTGHEGYGYTF.

Remarks on this clonotype: A much bigger clone sits one base away, suggesting this may be a read error. The chain has TRBV19 and TRBJ2-4, with a weak D call TRBD2 (5 bases). The J call may be in error: the DNA end matches TRBJ2-7 better. The CDR3 has 13 residues. Germline CDR1 is LNHDA and CDR2 is SQIVND (reference sequence). CDR3 in DNA: TGTGCCAGTAGTAACGGGAAAACCTACGAGCAGTACTTC. As protein: CASSNGKTYEQYF.

The CDR3 sequence is CASSFDPNYGYTF. CDR3 DNA sequence: TGCGCCAGCAGCTTCGATCCAAACTATGGCTACACCTTC. The rearrangement joins TRBV5-1 to TRBJ1-2; D remains ambiguous. The germline V gene encodes CDR1 SGHRS and CDR2 YFSETQ. Trimming cost V 2 bases and J 2 bases, with 7 bases left between them. This CDR3 is 13 amino acids long. Full variable domain (remainder filled in from reference TRBV5-1 and TRBJ1-2): KAGVTQTPRYLIKTRGQQVTLSCSPISGHRSVSWYQQTPGQGLQFLFEYFSETQRNKGNFPGRFSGRQFSNSRSEMNVSTLELGDSALYLCASSFDPNYGYTFGSGTRLTVV.

This chain joins TRBV30 and TRBJ2-5, with TRBD1 matching 8 bases. The V gene's germline CDR1 is GTSNPN and CDR2 SVGIG (reference sequence). The CDR3 consists of 16 residues. V dropped 5 bases and J dropped 1; count of bases not matched to a gene: 12. CDR3 nucleotide sequence: TGTGCCTGGCTGCTCCCCGGACAGGGCCCCCAAGAGACCCAGTACTTC. Translation: CAWLLPGQGPQETQYF.

Only one count was recorded for this clonotype. This could be a read error, since a much larger clone is one nucleotide away. No conserved phenylalanine or tryptophan ends this CDR3, so it is likely a read error. The gene calls are TRBV7-2 and TRBJ1-1; TRBD1 might be the D (5 bases). The CDR3 sequence is 16 residues long. V gave up 5 bases and J gave up 2 bases, with 18 bases separating them. Germline V gene data show CDR1 as SGHTA and CDR2 as FQGNSA. The DNA for the CDR3 is TGTGCCAGCAGCCTAAAGTTCAGGGCGGGAAACACTGAAGCTTTCTTG. This codes for CASSLKFRAGNTEAFL.

Details on this clonotype: A read error may be the cause here, since a much bigger clone is one base away. The rearrangement joins TRBV7-3 to TRBJ1-1; D remains unclear. This CDR3 is built from 15 residues. Germline CDR1 is SGHTA and CDR2 is FQGTGA. The chain's CDR3 is CVSSLRRVGNTEAFF. CDR3 coding DNA: TGTGTCAGCAGCTTAAGACGGGTGGGTAACACTGAAGCTTTCTTT.

In the case of this clonotype: With a much larger clone just one base away, this may be a read error. The V and J genes are TRBV7-9 and TRBJ2-1; no definite D call. CDR1 is SEHNR, CDR2 FQNEAQ, per germline (reference sequence). The CDR3 loop spans 14 amino acids. V shed 1 base and J shed 7 bases, with 11 bases lying between them. CDR3 loop: CASSLESGRNEQFF. The CDR3 region has the DNA TGTGCCAGCAGCTTAGAGTCAGGAAGGAATGAGCAGTTCTTC.

The V gene is TRBV27, the J gene TRBJ2-7; D gene ambiguous. Germline CDR1 and CDR2: MNHEY and SMNVEV (reference sequence). V gave up 2 bases and J gave up 0 bases, with 11 bases separating them. The length of the CDR3 is 15 residues. The chain's CDR3 is CASSLNLAVSYEQYF. In DNA form, the CDR3 reads TGTGCCAGCAGTTTAAATTTAGCAGTCTCCTACGAGCAGTACTTC.

This clonotype was recorded at least ten times. The chain couples TRBV20-1 to TRBJ2-3, with 9 bases identical to TRBD1. There are 15 residues in the CDR3. Germline values: CDR1 DFQATT, CDR2 SNEGSKA (reference sequence). V was pared by 5 bases and J by 2 bases, with 8 bases of the junction left unmatched. Written as DNA, the CDR3 is TGCAGTGCTGCTTCGGGGGACAGGGTCACAGATACGCAGTATTTT. This codes for CSAASGDRVTDTQYF.

This clonotype was observed at least ten times. The genes are TRBV4-1 and TRBJ2-5, with 8 bases fitting TRBD2. After removal of 3 bases from V and 4 bases from J, the junction contained 7 bases not matched to a gene. CDR1 and CDR2 from the germline V gene are MGHRA and YSYEKL. The CDR3 contains 15 residues. The CDR3 protein is CASSQGAGDTETQYF. The CDR3 DNA is TGCGCCAGCAGCCAGGGAGCGGGAGATACAGAGACCCAGTACTTC.

This clonotype was recorded at least ten times. This could be a read error, since a much larger clone is one nucleotide away. This rearrangement joins TRBV14 to TRBJ2-3, with unresolved D. Germline lookup yields CDR1 SGHDN and CDR2 FVKESK. V lost 3 bases and J 2 bases, leaving 0 bases between the germline ends. This CDR3 is 11 amino acids long. The chain's CDR3 is CASSHTDTQYF. CDR3 DNA sequence: TGTGCCAGCAGCCACACAGATACGCAGTATTTT.

This clonotype was seen ten or more times. The chain employs TRBV20-1 and TRBJ2-5, with a tentative D call TRBD2 (6 bases). V gave up 0 bases and J gave up 2 bases, with 19 bases separating them. Germline V gives CDR1 DFQATT, CDR2 SNEGSKA (reference sequence). The CDR3 consists of 17 residues. CDR3 sequence: CSARDRGSPREQETQYF. The DNA for the CDR3 is TGCAGTGCTAGAGATCGGGGGTCGCCAAGGGAACAAGAGACCCAGTACTTC.

Concerning this clonotype itself: A much larger clone differs from this one at a single base, so this may be a read error. V is TRBV9 and J is TRBJ2-7; tentative D call: TRBD2 (6 bases). V lost 3 bases and J lost 5, with 15 bases in between. CDR3 length: 14 amino acids. Germline lookup yields CDR1 SGDLS and CDR2 YYNGEE. The CDR3 sequence: CASSARDWEHEQYF. The CDR3 bases are TGTGCCAGCAGCGCCCGGGACTGGGAGCACGAGCAGTACTTC. Looking up the rest from reference TRBV9 and TRBJ2-7 gives the full variable domain: DSGVTQTPKHLITATGQRVTLRCSPRSGDLSVYWYQQSLDQGLQFLIQYYNGEERAKGNILERFSAQQFPDLHSELNLSSLELGDSALYFCASSARDWEHEQYFGPGTRLTVT.

This clonotype was found many times. V is TRBV20-1 and J is TRBJ2-3; 10 nucleotides line up with TRBD2. Trimming at V came to 6 bases and at J to 4 bases, leaving 10 bases not matched to a gene. Germline CDR1 reads DFQATT; CDR2 reads SNEGSKA (reference sequence). The CDR3 extends over 15 amino acids. CDR3 residues: CSAIAGTSASDTQYF. In DNA, the CDR3 is TGCAGTGCGATTGCCGGGACTAGCGCCTCAGATACGCAGTATTTT.

The table lists this clonotype with many counts. The chain employs TRBV7-2 and TRBJ2-7, with 10 bases fitting TRBD2. The CDR3 length is 16 residues. V lost 5 bases to trimming and J lost 4 bases; unmatched junction nucleotides: 11. Germline CDR1 reads SGHTA; CDR2 reads FQGNSA. The CDR3 nucleotides are TGTGCCAGCAGCCCGACTCTAGCGGGGGCGGGTTACGAGCAGTACTTC. It specifies CASSPTLAGAGYEQYF.

With respect to this clonotype: One junction end disagrees with the germline gene, perhaps due to a read error. This CDR3 reads CTSSNSGAFSYEQYF. The DNA of the CDR3 is TGTACCAGTTCCAATAGCGGGGCTTTCTCATACGAGCAGTACTTC. V is TRBV6-2 or TRBV6-3 and J is TRBJ2-7, with 8 bases matching TRBD2. Germline V lookup: CDR1 MNHEY, CDR2 SVGEGT. The CDR3 consists of 15 residues.

This clonotype was seen only a few times. The DNA for the CDR3 is TGTGCCTGGAGTGTACGTTCCCATCAGCCCCAGCATTTT. Amino acids: CAWSVRSHQPQHF. The chain couples TRBV30 to TRBJ1-5; D remains unclear. Trimming shortened V by 0 bases and J by 5 bases, and 8 bases separated the two germline ends. Germline CDR1 and CDR2: GTSNPN and SVGIG (reference sequence). CDR3 size: 13 residues.

This clonotype was counted a few times. The junction shows a germline mismatch at one end, possibly a read error. The chain uses TRBV27 and TRBJ1-5, with D hard to call. Per germline, CDR1 MNHEY and CDR2 SMNVEV (reference sequence). The CDR3 consists of 14 residues. The CDR3 sequence is CANSFNRLNQPQHF. CDR3 in DNA: TGTGCCAACAGTTTTAACAGACTAAATCAGCCCCAGCATTTT.

The J gene is TRBJ2-5, the V gene TRBV18; D possibly corresponds to TRBD2 (7 bases). V was trimmed by 3 bases and J by 1 base, leaving 21 bases between them. The CDR3 length is 18 residues. Germline-derived CDR1 and CDR2 are KGHSH and LQKENI. The chain's CDR3 is CASSPDSLGGGFQETQYF. The CDR3, as DNA: TGTGCCAGCTCACCGGACAGTCTAGGCGGGGGCTTCCAAGAGACCCAGTACTTC.

This clonotype was seen ten or more times. J is TRBJ2-1 and V is TRBV29-1, with 8 nucleotides matching TRBD1. The CDR3 contains 14 residues. Germline V gene sequence: CDR1 SQVTM, CDR2 ANQGSEA. V dropped 7 bases and J dropped 3; count of bases not matched to a gene: 8. The CDR3 coding sequence is TGCAGCGCCGAGGACAGGGCAAGCTACAATGAGCAGTTCTTC. Translation: CSAEDRASYNEQFF.

This clonotype has just a few counts. V and J are TRBV7-2 and TRBJ2-4; D possibly uses TRBD1 or TRBD2 (6 bases each). Germline lookup yields CDR1 SGHTA and CDR2 FQGNSA. The CDR3 loop spans 17 amino acids. The V end was cut by 1 base, the J end by 1 base, with 14 bases between. CDR3 sequence: CASSLGGASSAKNIQYF. The CDR3, as DNA: TGTGCCAGCAGCTTAGGGGGGGCATCATCGGCCAAAAACATTCAGTACTTC.

The chain recombines TRBV15 with TRBJ1-1; tentatively, D is TRBD1 (6 bases). The CDR3 extends over 16 amino acids. Germline V gives CDR1 LNHNV, CDR2 YYDKDF (reference sequence). Between the trimmed V and J ends, which lost 0 bases and 0 bases, there was a span of 11 bases. The CDR3 region has the DNA TGTGCCACCAGCAGAGATCCGGGGACACTGAACACTGAAGCTTTCTTT. Its translation is CATSRDPGTLNTEAFF. Drawing the rest from reference TRBV15 and TRBJ1-1, the complete variable domain is DAMVIQNPRYQVTQFGKPVTLSCSQTLNHNVMYWYQQKSSQAPKLLFHYYDKDFNNEADTPDNFQSRRPNTSFCFLDIRSPGLGDTAMYLCATSRDPGTLNTEAFFGQGTRLTVV.

This clonotype was seen a few times. The chain is built from TRBV28 and TRBJ1-5; TRBD1 matches 7 bases. J lost 6 bases, V lost 3 bases, and 8 bases had no gene match. This CDR3 has 15 residues. Germline V CDR1 and CDR2: MDHEN, SYDVKM. CDR3 in amino acids: CASSFPDRETQPQHF. As DNA, the CDR3 is TGTGCCAGCAGTTTCCCAGACAGGGAGACTCAGCCCCAGCATTTT.

This chain links TRBV29-1 with TRBJ1-2, with 7 bases identical to TRBD1. CDR3 length: 12 amino acids. Germline assignment: CDR1 SQVTM and CDR2 ANQGSEA. The ends lost 6 bases at V and 7 bases at J; junction bases unmatched: 8. This CDR3 is CSVDKQGIGYTF. The CDR3 nucleotides read TGCAGCGTAGATAAACAGGGGATTGGCTACACCTTC.